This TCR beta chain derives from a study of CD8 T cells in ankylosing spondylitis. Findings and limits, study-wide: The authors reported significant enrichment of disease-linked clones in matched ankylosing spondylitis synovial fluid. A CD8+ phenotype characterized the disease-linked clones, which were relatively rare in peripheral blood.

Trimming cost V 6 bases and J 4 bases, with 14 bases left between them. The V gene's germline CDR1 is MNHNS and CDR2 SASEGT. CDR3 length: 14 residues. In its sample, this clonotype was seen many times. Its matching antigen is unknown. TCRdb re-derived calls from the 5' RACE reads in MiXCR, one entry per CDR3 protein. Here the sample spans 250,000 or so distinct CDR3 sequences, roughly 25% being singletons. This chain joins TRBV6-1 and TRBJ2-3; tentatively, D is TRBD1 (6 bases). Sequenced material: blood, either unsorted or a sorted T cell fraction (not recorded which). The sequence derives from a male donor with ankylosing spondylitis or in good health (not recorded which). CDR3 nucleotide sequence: TGTGCCAGCAGGCAGGGGTGGCAATCAGATACGCAGTATTTT. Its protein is CASRQGWQSDTQYF.